This entry lists 32 T cell receptor beta chains sequenced from one sample in a study of blood T cell repertoires in COVID-19. The table came from immunoSEQ multiplex PCR; TCRdb's copy has only in-frame clones and leaves some out. The data contain about 270,000 clones, about nine tenths of them singletons. Sample: peripheral blood. Every receptor here comes from a person under 35 with COVID-19, enrolled during active disease.

The chain is built from TRBV10-2 and TRBJ2-5, with a possible D match to TRBD1 (5 bases). The ends were cut back, 10 bases at V and 1 base at J, with 7 bases in the middle. Per the germline V gene, CDR1 is WSHSY and CDR2 is SAAADI. CDR3 size: 11 residues. CDR3 residues: CATQAQETQYF. The DNA for the CDR3 is TGCGCCACACAGGCCCAAGAGACCCAGTACTTC.

The genes are TRBV19 and TRBJ1-5; possibly TRBD1 for D (5 bases). The CDR3 spans 17 residues. The V and J ends lost 7 bases and 1 base respectively, with 20 bases between them. CDR1 LNHDA and CDR2 SQIVND come from the germline V gene (reference sequence). CDR3 region: CASNGPAGRRSNQPQHF. DNA of the CDR3: TGTGCCAGTAATGGGCCGGCAGGGAGGAGGAGCAATCAGCCCCAGCATTTT.

J is TRBJ2-5 and V is TRBV7-2; 7 bases are a match to TRBD2. This CDR3 has 15 amino acids. CDR1 is SGHTA and CDR2 is FQGNSA in the germline V gene. Trimming took 4 bases from V and 5 from J; bases not matched to a gene: 10. The CDR3 is CASSSPDQRGETQYF. The CDR3 DNA is TGTGCCAGCAGCTCGCCGGACCAGCGGGGCGAGACCCAGTACTTC.

The chain has TRBV10-3 and TRBJ2-2, with 7 bases aligning to TRBD2. The V gene's germline CDR1 is ENHRY and CDR2 SYGVKD. J lost 5 bases, V lost 3 bases, and 3 bases had no gene match. CDR3 size: 14 residues. The CDR3, as DNA: TGTGCCATCAGTGATACGGGGGGTACCGGGGAGCTGTTTTTT. Translated, it gives CAISDTGGTGELFF.

The CDR3 is CATSDSGTSGFSYNEQFF. The CDR3 DNA reads TGTGCCACCAGTGATTCGGGGACTAGCGGGTTCTCCTACAATGAGCAGTTCTTC. V and J are TRBV24-1 and TRBJ2-1; 12 bases fit TRBD2. Germline V gene lookup returns CDR1 KGHDR and CDR2 SFDVKD. With 2 bases clipped from V and 0 bases from J, the junction kept 4 bases outside the gene matches. This CDR3 has 18 amino acids.

V usage is TRBV6-1 and J usage is TRBJ1-2, with 8 bases lining up with TRBD1. The CDR3 consists of 16 residues. Germline lookup yields CDR1 MNHNS and CDR2 SASEGT. Trimming cost V 2 bases and J 8 bases; bases outside gene matches: 13. The CDR3 DNA reads TGTGCCAGCAGTGAAATGTCAGGGGGCATAGGAGGGGGCTACACCTTC. Translation gives CASSEMSGGIGGGYTF.

The V and J genes are TRBV11-1 and TRBJ2-5, with TRBD2 matching 7 bases. The CDR3 extends over 15 amino acids. V shed 1 base, J shed 7 bases, and the junction held 9 bases outside the gene matches. Per the germline V gene, CDR1 is SGHAT and CDR2 is FQDESV (reference sequence). CDR3 loop: CASSLVDGRGPTQYF. The CDR3 DNA reads as TGTGCCAGCAGCTTAGTAGATGGGAGGGGTCCGACCCAGTACTTC.

This chain links TRBV5-1 with TRBJ2-7, with D possibly TRBD2 on 6 matching bases. V was cut by 0 bases and J by 3 bases, with 16 bases left in between. Germline V gene lookup returns CDR1 SGHRS and CDR2 YFSETQ. CDR3 size: 16 residues. The CDR3 here is CASSLGDRLGNYEQYF. The CDR3 region has the DNA TGCGCCAGCAGCTTGGGGGATAGACTAGGGAACTACGAGCAGTACTTC.

The chain has TRBV29-1 and TRBJ1-2, with D maybe TRBD1 (5 bases). Germline CDR1 is SQVTM and CDR2 is ANQGSEA. Trimming shortened V by 0 bases and J by 2 bases, and 10 bases separated the two germline ends. CDR3 length: 14 amino acids. DNA for the CDR3: TGCAGCGTTGAAGATCCGGGGGTCAACTATGGCTACACCTTC. Translation: CSVEDPGVNYGYTF.

The CDR3 reads CASSPLSDRVGYEQYF. CDR3 in DNA: TGTGCCAGCAGTCCACTGTCGGACAGGGTGGGCTACGAGCAGTACTTC. The rearrangement links TRBV27 to TRBJ2-7, with 8 bases fitting TRBD1. Germline CDR1 MNHEY, CDR2 SMNVEV (reference sequence). This CDR3 contains 16 residues. With V trimmed by 5 bases and J by 3 bases, 12 bases remained unmatched.

The gene calls are TRBV13 and TRBJ2-1, with 10 bases that match TRBD2. Trimming took 5 bases from V and 10 from J; bases not matched to a gene: 17. The CDR3 is 17 amino acids. The germline V gene has CDR1 PRHDT and CDR2 FYEKMQ (reference sequence). CDR3 region: CASSNAVPSGRAREQFF. The DNA for the CDR3 is TGTGCCAGCAGCAACGCAGTACCCAGCGGGAGGGCCAGGGAGCAGTTCTTC.

V usage is TRBV18 and J usage is TRBJ2-1; 9 bases fit TRBD2. Per germline, CDR1 KGHSH and CDR2 LQKENI. With 8 bases clipped from V and 0 bases from J, the junction kept 8 bases outside the gene matches. This CDR3 has 16 residues. Here the CDR3 DNA reads TGTGCCAGCCACCCCAGCGGGGGGAGCTCCTACAATGAGCAGTTCTTC. Amino acids: CASHPSGGSSYNEQFF. Together with reference TRBV18 and TRBJ2-1, the CDR3 gives the full variable domain: NAGVMQNPRHLVRRRGQEARLRCSPMKGHSHVYWYRQLPEEGLKFMVYLQKENIIDESGMPKERFSAEFPKEGPSILRIQQVVRGDSAAYFCASHPSGGSSYNEQFFGPGTRLTVL.

The V call is TRBV5-1, the J call TRBJ1-2, with TRBD1 matching 8 bases. V was clipped by 2 bases and J by 7 bases; unmatched bases: 4. Germline CDR1 and CDR2: SGHRS and YFSETQ. This CDR3 is 13 amino acids long. CDR3 loop: CASSFRTGTGYTF. The CDR3 nucleotides are TGCGCCAGCAGCTTCCGGACAGGGACTGGCTACACCTTC.

The chain has TRBV5-8 and TRBJ1-1; D not resolved. V lost 5 bases and J lost 0, with 14 bases in between. Germline CDR1 is SGHTS and CDR2 is YDEGEE. The length of the CDR3 is 15 residues. The CDR3 protein is CASRPPGYLNTEAFF. CDR3 DNA: TGTGCCAGCAGGCCTCCGGGGTATCTGAACACTGAAGCTTTCTTT.

The rearrangement links TRBV6-5 to TRBJ1-1; TRBD1 matches at 8 bases. With V trimmed by 10 bases and J by 9 bases, 4 bases remained unmatched. This CDR3 is 10 amino acids long. Germline V CDR1 and CDR2: MNHEY, SVGAGI. The CDR3 DNA reads TGTGCCACAGGACAGGGAAAAGCTTTCTTT. Encoded protein: CATGQGKAFF.

The rearrangement joins TRBV5-6 to TRBJ1-2, with D uncertain. V dropped 4 bases and J dropped 2 bases, with 12 bases sitting between them. Germline V gene sequence: CDR1 SGHDT, CDR2 YYEEEE. This CDR3 contains 14 residues. CDR3 DNA: TGTGCCAGCAGCCCTCCCACAGAGAACTATGGCTACACCTTC. Translation gives CASSPPTENYGYTF.

This clone appeared once. In DNA, the CDR3 is TGTGCCAGCAGCGGGACAGGGGGCTCAAACTATGGCTACACCTTC. Translation: CASSGTGGSNYGYTF. The V call is TRBV6-5, the J call TRBJ1-2; 12 nucleotides match TRBD1. Germline values: CDR1 MNHEY, CDR2 SVGAGI. J gave up 2 bases and V 6 bases, and 4 bases lay outside the gene matches. The CDR3 contains 15 residues.

The chain links TRBV30 to TRBJ2-7; 7 nucleotides agree with TRBD2. The CDR3 has 13 residues. V lost 0 bases and J lost 7; bases outside the gene matches: 6. Germline V gene lookup returns CDR1 GTSNPN and CDR2 SVGIG (reference sequence). CDR3 coding DNA: TGTGCCTGGAGTGTACTAGCGCCCACTGAGCAGTACTTC. Encoded protein: CAWSVLAPTEQYF.

V gene TRBV7-2 combines with J gene TRBJ1-1; 9 bases are a match to TRBD1. The V gene's germline CDR1 is SGHTA and CDR2 FQGNSA. Trimming removed 4 bases from V and 11 bases from J; junction bases left unmatched: 8. CDR3 length equals 13 residues. The CDR3 is CASSSRQGVAAFF. CDR3 nucleotides: TGTGCCAGCAGCTCTAGACAGGGGGTGGCTGCTTTCTTT.

This clone was observed a single time. V is TRBV27 and J is TRBJ1-5; D might be TRBD1 (5 bases). Germline CDR1 and CDR2: MNHEY and SMNVEV (reference sequence). With 4 bases removed from V and 9 bases from J, the gap between germline ends came to 10 bases. The CDR3 sequence is 12 residues long. Here the CDR3 reads CASSSPGVPQHF. The CDR3 coding sequence is TGTGCCAGCAGTTCCCCGGGGGTGCCCCAGCATTTT.

The rearrangement joins TRBV2 to TRBJ1-4, with 10 nucleotides matching TRBD1. V was pared by 6 bases and J by 8 bases, with 9 bases of the junction left unmatched. The CDR3 contains 15 residues. In germline, CDR1 is SNHLY, CDR2 FYNNEI. The CDR3 sequence: CASRGIWTGGEKLFF. The CDR3 bases are TGTGCCAGCAGGGGGATCTGGACAGGGGGAGAAAAACTGTTTTTT.

The rearrangement links TRBV6-2 or TRBV6-3 to TRBJ2-7; the D gene is possibly TRBD2 (6 bases). Trimming removed 6 bases from V and 5 bases from J, with 14 bases in between. Germline V gene data show CDR1 as MNHEY and CDR2 as SVGEGT. The CDR3 extends over 13 amino acids. The CDR3 sequence: CASSGLLEDEQYF. The CDR3 region has the DNA TGTGCCAGCAGCGGACTACTGGAGGACGAGCAGTACTTC.

The rearrangement uses TRBV7-2 and TRBJ2-7; TRBD1 matches at 7 bases. The CDR3 loop spans 14 amino acids. V was clipped by 1 base and J by 1 base; unmatched bases: 1. Germline CDR1 SGHTA, CDR2 FQGNSA. The CDR3 loop reads CASSLGDRSYEQYF. CDR3 in DNA: TGTGCCAGCAGCTTAGGGGACAGATCCTACGAGCAGTACTTC.

The CDR3 here is CASSDVWDRNNYGYTF. CDR3 coding DNA: TGTGCCAGTAGTGACGTTTGGGACAGGAATAACTATGGCTACACCTTC. The chain joins TRBV19 to TRBJ1-2, with 8 nucleotides matching TRBD1. V was pared by 5 bases and J by 1 base, with 9 bases of the junction left unmatched. Per germline, CDR1 LNHDA and CDR2 SQIVND (reference sequence). This CDR3 spans 16 amino acids.

Concerning this clone itself: Other DNA sequences in this specimen translate into the identical CDR3. The V gene is TRBV9, the J gene TRBJ2-7; D gene ambiguous. CDR3 length: 13 amino acids. Germline assignment: CDR1 SGDLS and CDR2 YYNGEE. Trimming cost V 0 bases and J 3 bases, with 7 bases left between them. The CDR3 coding sequence is TGTGCCAGCAGCGTAGGGTCAGACTACGAGCAGTACTTC. Its protein is CASSVGSDYEQYF.

The chain carries TRBV12-3 or TRBV12-4 and TRBJ2-1; no clear D. CDR3 size: 11 residues. V was pared by 6 bases and J by 9 bases, with 9 bases between. CDR3 amino acids: CASSPGREQFF. The CDR3 DNA is TGTGCCAGCAGCCCAGGTCGTGAGCAGTTCTTC.

V usage is TRBV5-6 and J usage is TRBJ2-4, with TRBD1 matching over 9 bases. The V and J ends lost 4 bases and 6 bases, in that order; junction bases with no gene match: 11. The CDR3 is 16 residues long. Looked up from germline, CDR1 is SGHDT and CDR2 is YYEEEE. The CDR3 nucleotides are TGTGCCAGCAGCCCAAAGTTGACAGGGGGTCTAAACATTCAGTACTTC. This gives the protein CASSPKLTGGLNIQYF. The whole variable domain, remainder taken from reference TRBV5-6 and TRBJ2-4, is DAGVTQSPTHLIKTRGQQVTLRCSPKSGHDTVSWYQQALGQGPQFIFQYYEEEERQRGNFPDRFSGHQFPNYSSELNVNALLLGDSALYLCASSPKLTGGLNIQYFGAGTRLSVL.

This chain links TRBV6-6 with TRBJ1-1, with unresolved D. CDR3 size: 14 residues. Trimming removed 3 bases at V and 1 base at J, with 9 bases between. Germline loops: CDR1 MNHNY, CDR2 SVGAGI (reference sequence). The CDR3 nucleotides read TGTGCCAGCAGTTATAGCGAGGAGAACACTGAAGCTTTCTTT. Its protein is CASSYSEENTEAFF.

The chain's CDR3 is CATSDPGNLAKNIQYF. The DNA of the CDR3 is TGTGCCACCAGTGATCCAGGGAATTTAGCCAAAAACATTCAGTACTTC. The V gene is TRBV24-1, the J gene TRBJ2-4; a weak D match, TRBD1 (5 bases). Germline V gene lookup returns CDR1 KGHDR and CDR2 SFDVKD. This CDR3 comprises 16 residues. V was trimmed by 3 bases and J by 0 bases, leaving 11 bases between them.

The CDR3 protein is CSVLPPLASVRDRETQYF. CDR3 nucleotides: TGCAGCGTTTTACCCCCGTTGGCTAGCGTCAGAGACAGAGAGACCCAGTACTTC. The chain carries TRBV29-1 and TRBJ2-5; perhaps TRBD2 as D (6 bases). Germline CDR1 is SQVTM and CDR2 is ANQGSEA. This CDR3 comprises 18 residues. Between the trimmed V and J ends, which lost 5 bases and 4 bases, there was a span of 29 bases.

The chain is built from TRBV2 and TRBJ1-6; TRBD1 is a possible D gene (5 bases). Per germline, CDR1 SNHLY and CDR2 FYNNEI. This CDR3 comprises 14 residues. V shed 7 bases and J shed 6 bases, with 13 bases lying between them. CDR3 protein: CASIPDSTNSPLHF. Here the CDR3 DNA reads TGTGCCAGCATCCCCGACAGTACTAATTCACCCCTCCACTTT.

The chain couples TRBV7-6 to TRBJ2-5, with 11 bases matching TRBD2. The germline V gene encodes CDR1 SGHVS and CDR2 FNYEAQ. J was trimmed by 4 bases and V by 2 bases; bases with no gene match: 9. The CDR3 runs to 17 residues. CDR3 nucleotides: TGTGCCAGCAGCTTACGGCCGGCTAGCGGGAGGCCAGAGACCCAGTACTTC. It translates to CASSLRPASGRPETQYF. Full variable domain (remainder filled in from reference TRBV7-6 and TRBJ2-5): GAGVSQSPRYKVTKRGQDVALRCDPISGHVSLYWYRQALGQGPEFLTYFNYEAQQDKSGLPNDRFSAERPEGSISTLTIQRTEQRDSAMYRCASSLRPASGRPETQYFGPGTRLLVL.